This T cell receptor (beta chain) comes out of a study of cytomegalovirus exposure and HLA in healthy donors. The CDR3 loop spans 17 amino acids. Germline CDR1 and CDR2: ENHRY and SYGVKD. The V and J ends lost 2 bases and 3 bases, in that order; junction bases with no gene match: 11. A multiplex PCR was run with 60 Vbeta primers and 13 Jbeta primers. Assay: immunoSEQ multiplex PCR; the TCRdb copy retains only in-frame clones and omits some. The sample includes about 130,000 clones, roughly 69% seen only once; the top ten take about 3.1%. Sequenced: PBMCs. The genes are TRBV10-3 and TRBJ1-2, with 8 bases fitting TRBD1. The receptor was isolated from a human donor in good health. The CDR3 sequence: CAISEGKTGVRDYGYTF. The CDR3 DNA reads TGTGCCATCAGTGAGGGGAAGACAGGGGTGCGTGACTATGGCTACACCTTC.